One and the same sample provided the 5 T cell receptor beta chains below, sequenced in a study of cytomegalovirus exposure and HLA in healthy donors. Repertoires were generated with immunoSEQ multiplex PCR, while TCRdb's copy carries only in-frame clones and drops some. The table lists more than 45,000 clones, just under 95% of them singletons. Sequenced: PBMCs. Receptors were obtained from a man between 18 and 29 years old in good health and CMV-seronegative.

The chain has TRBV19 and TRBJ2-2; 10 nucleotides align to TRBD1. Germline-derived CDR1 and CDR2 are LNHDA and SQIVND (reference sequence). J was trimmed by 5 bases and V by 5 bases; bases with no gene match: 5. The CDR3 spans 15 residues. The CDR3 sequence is CASSVRDRGTGELFF. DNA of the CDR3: TGTGCCAGTAGTGTTCGGGACAGGGGAACCGGGGAGCTGTTTTTT.

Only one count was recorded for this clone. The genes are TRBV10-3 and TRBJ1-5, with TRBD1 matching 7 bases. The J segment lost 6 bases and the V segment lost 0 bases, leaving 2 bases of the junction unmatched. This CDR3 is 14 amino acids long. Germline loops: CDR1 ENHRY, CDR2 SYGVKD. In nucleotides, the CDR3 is TGTGCCATCAGTGAGTCGACAGGGATTCAGCCCCAGCATTTT. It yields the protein CAISESTGIQPQHF.

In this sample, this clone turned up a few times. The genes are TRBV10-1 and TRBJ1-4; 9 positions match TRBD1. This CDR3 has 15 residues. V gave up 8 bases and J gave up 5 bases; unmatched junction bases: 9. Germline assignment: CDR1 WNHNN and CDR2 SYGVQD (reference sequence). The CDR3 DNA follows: TGCGCCAGCGGGAGCGGACAGGGGATAAATGAAAAACTGTTTTTT. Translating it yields CASGSGQGINEKLFF.

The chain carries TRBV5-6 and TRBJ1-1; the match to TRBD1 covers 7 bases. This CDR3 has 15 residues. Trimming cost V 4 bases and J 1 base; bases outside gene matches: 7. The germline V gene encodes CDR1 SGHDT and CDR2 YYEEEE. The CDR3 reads CASSHGDRENTEAFF. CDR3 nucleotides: TGTGCCAGCAGCCATGGTGACAGGGAGAACACTGAAGCTTTCTTT.

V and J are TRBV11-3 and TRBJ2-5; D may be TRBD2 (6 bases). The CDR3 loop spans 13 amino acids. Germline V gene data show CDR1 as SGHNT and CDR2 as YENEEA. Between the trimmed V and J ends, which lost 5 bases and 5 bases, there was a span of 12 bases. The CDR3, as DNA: TGTGCCAGCAGCCTCAGACGGGAGGAGACCCAGTACTTC. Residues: CASSLRREETQYF.